This TCR beta chain was obtained from a study of patients and donors after allogeneic stem cell transplantation. CDR3 length: 17 residues. Trimming took 0 bases from V and 0 from J, leaving 13 bases between them. Germline CDR1 SGHRS, CDR2 YFSETQ. This clonotype was observed many times. Each CDR3 protein gets one entry after TCRdb re-called the RT-PCR reads with MiXCR. Counted here are roughly 960,000 distinct CDR3 sequences, approximately 19% occurring once; the ten biggest clones make up 6%. This TCR came from a human donor who was either an allogeneic HSCT recipient or a stem cell or donor lymphocyte infusion donor (not recorded which). It is not recorded whose cells these are; they may come from a transplant donor. The chain links TRBV5-1 to TRBJ1-3; TRBD1 is a possible D gene (6 bases). The material sequenced was blood, either unsorted or a sorted T cell fraction (not recorded which). CDR3 DNA sequence: TGCGCCAGCAGCTTGGCGTATGGACAGACCTCTGGAAACACCATATATTTT. Protein sequence: CASSLAYGQTSGNTIYF.